This T cell receptor beta chain was profiled in a study of OX40 agonist ivuxolimab in advanced cancers. Profiling relied on immunoSEQ multiplex PCR, and the TCRdb table lists in-frame clones only, not all of them. The table has tens of thousands of clones, about 87% seen once. General study findings and limits: With doses of 0.1-3.0 mg/kg, partial responders showed among the lowest clonal expansion.

Notes on this clone: Its antigen is still unknown.

The CDR3 covers 14 residues. Germline assignment: CDR1 MNHEY and CDR2 SMNVEV (reference sequence). V lost 6 bases to trimming and J lost 0 bases, with 12 bases between them. Here the sequenced sample was CD4+ or CD8+ T cells sorted from blood, taken in a trial of the OX40 agonist ivuxolimab. The origin of this receptor is an adult with an advanced solid tumor such as melanoma, head and neck, liver or kidney cancer. The V gene is TRBV27, the J gene TRBJ2-7; D remains ambiguous. For the CDR3, the DNA is TGTGCCAGCAGCGAGAAACGGAGCTCCTACGAGCAGTACTTC. This encodes CASSEKRSSYEQYF.